Given below is one T cell receptor (beta chain) in context. Its antigen is currently unknown. The sample comes from a study of tumor-infiltrating lymphocytes in primary liver carcinoma. Study-wide results and caveats: The study found tumor-adjacent and tumor-blood pairs overlapped less than tumor region pairs.

The V gene lost 10 bases and the J gene lost 6 bases, with 17 bases spanning the gap. The CDR3 runs to 13 residues. The germline V gene encodes CDR1 SGHNT and CDR2 YENEEA. TCR beta cDNA came from roughly 550 ng total RNA, primed with a constant-region primer. TCR beta libraries came from three nested multiplex PCR rounds using slightly modified ARM-PCR. Two initial PCR rounds of about 11 cycles each paired TRBV1-TRBV30 forward primers with a C-beta reverse primer. TCRdb recomputed calls from the multiplex PCR reads with MiXCR, one row per CDR3 protein. The table shows 300,000 to 400,000 distinct CDR3 sequences, with less than 65% occurring only once. The blood RNA (from unsorted whole blood) was obtained, and germline DNA was also extracted.

This TCR was recovered from a middle-aged man with primary liver carcinoma and hepatitis B virus infection. The sequencing input was peripheral blood. The chain couples TRBV11-3 to TRBJ2-3; D is unclear. The CDR3 spells CAKSLFQADTQYF. The CDR3 DNA follows: TGTGCCAAGAGCTTATTCCAAGCGGATACGCAGTATTTT.